Listed here is a single T cell receptor (beta chain). Its antigen is not known. Amplification used 60 Vbeta primers and 13 Jbeta primers. Using immunoSEQ multiplex PCR, the repertoire was profiled, and TCRdb retains in-frame clones only, with some absent. The table lists approximately 170,000 clones, around 80% of them singletons. This sample was taken from a study of cytomegalovirus exposure and HLA in healthy donors. Broader study findings: Follow-up analysis seemed to connect common viral pathogens with several of the most significant clusters identified.

CDR1 and CDR2 from the germline V gene are MGHDK and SYGVNS. After removal of 1 base from V and 1 base from J, the junction contained 4 bases not matched to a gene. The CDR3 is 15 amino acids. The receptor's source is a woman between 18 and 29 years old in good health and CMV-seronegative. The sequenced sample consisted of PBMCs. The chain carries TRBV25-1 and TRBJ2-7; TRBD2 aligns across 7 bases. The CDR3 here is CASSEFLGGSYEQYF. In DNA, the CDR3 is TGTGCCAGCAGTGAATTCCTCGGGGGGTCCTACGAGCAGTACTTC.